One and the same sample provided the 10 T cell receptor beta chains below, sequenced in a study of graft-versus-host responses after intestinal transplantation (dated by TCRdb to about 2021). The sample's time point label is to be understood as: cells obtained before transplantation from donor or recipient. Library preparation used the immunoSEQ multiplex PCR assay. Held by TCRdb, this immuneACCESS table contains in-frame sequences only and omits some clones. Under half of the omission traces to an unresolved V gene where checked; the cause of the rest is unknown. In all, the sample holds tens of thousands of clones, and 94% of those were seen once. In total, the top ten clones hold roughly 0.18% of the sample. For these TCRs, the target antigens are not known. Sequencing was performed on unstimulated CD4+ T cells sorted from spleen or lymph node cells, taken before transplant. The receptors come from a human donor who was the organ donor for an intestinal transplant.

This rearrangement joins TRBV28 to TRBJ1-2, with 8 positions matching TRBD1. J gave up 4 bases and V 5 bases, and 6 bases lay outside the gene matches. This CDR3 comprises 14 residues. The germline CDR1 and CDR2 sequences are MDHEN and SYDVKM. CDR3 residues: CASSTGQGAYGYTF. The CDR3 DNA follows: TGTGCCAGCAGTACAGGTCAGGGGGCCTATGGCTACACCTTC.

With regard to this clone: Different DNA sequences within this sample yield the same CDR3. The CDR3 here is CASRSDTGGFYTGELFF. CDR3 sequence (DNA): TGTGCCAGCAGATCCGATACAGGGGGCTTTTATACCGGGGAGCTGTTTTTT. The V call is TRBV28, the J call TRBJ2-2, with TRBD1 identical over 9 bases. The CDR3 contains 17 residues. V lost 6 bases, J lost 5 bases, and 13 bases stayed unmatched. The V gene's germline CDR1 is MDHEN and CDR2 SYDVKM.

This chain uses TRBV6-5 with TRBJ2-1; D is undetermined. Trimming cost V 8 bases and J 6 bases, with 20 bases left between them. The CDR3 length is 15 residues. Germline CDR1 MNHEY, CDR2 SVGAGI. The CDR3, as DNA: TGTGCCAGCCGAGGCTTTGGAGTCGCGAGCAATGAGCAGTTCTTC. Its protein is CASRGFGVASNEQFF.

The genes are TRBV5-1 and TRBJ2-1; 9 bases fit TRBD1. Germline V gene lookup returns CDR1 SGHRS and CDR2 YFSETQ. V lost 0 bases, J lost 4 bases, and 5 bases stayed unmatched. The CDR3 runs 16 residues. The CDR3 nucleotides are TGCGCCAGCAGCTTGGAAGTGGGACAGGGTTACAATGAGCAGTTCTTC. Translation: CASSLEVGQGYNEQFF. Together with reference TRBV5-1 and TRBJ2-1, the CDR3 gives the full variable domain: KAGVTQTPRYLIKTRGQQVTLSCSPISGHRSVSWYQQTPGQGLQFLFEYFSETQRNKGNFPGRFSGRQFSNSRSEMNVSTLELGDSALYLCASSLEVGQGYNEQFFGPGTRLTVL.

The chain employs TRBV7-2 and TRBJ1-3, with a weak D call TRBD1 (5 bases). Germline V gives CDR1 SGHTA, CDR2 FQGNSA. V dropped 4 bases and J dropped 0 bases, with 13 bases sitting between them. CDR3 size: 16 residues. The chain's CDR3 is CASSWGGVLSGNTIYF. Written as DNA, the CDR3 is TGTGCCAGCAGCTGGGGGGGGGTACTCTCTGGAAACACCATATATTTT.

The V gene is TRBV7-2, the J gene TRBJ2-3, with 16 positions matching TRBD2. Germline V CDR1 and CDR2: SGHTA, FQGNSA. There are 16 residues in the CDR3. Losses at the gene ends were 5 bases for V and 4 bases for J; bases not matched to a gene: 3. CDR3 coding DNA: TGTGCCAGCAGCAGGGGACTAGCGGGGGGGCCAGATACGCAGTATTTT. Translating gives CASSRGLAGGPDTQYF.

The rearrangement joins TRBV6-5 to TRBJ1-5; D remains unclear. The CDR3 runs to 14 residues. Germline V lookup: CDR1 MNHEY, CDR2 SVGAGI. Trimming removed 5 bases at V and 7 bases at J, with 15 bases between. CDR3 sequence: CASSDPGSRQPQHF. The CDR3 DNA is TGTGCCAGCAGTGACCCAGGTTCCCGGCAGCCCCAGCATTTT.

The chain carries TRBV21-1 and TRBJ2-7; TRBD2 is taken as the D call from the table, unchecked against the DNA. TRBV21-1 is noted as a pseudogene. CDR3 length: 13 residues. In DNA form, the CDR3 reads TGTGCCAGCAGAAAGGAGGCTCCTTACGAGCAGTACTTC. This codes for CASRKEAPYEQYF.

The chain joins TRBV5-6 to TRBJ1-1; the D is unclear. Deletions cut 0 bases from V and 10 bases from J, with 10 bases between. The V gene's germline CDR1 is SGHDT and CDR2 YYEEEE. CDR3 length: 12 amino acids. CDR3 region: CASSLGEKVAFF. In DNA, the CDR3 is TGTGCCAGCAGCTTGGGGGAAAAGGTAGCTTTCTTT. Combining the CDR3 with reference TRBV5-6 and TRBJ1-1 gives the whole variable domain DAGVTQSPTHLIKTRGQQVTLRCSPKSGHDTVSWYQQALGQGPQFIFQYYEEEERQRGNFPDRFSGHQFPNYSSELNVNALLLGDSALYLCASSLGEKVAFFGQGTRLTVV.

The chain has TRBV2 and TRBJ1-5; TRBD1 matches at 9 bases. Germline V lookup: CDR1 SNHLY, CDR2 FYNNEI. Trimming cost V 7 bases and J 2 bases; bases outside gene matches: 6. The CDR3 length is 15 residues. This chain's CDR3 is CASTTGGSRNQPQHF. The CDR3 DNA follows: TGTGCCAGCACTACAGGGGGCTCACGCAATCAGCCCCAGCATTTT.